Listed below are T cell receptor beta chains from one sample, sequenced in a study of OX40 agonist ivuxolimab in advanced cancers. The assay was immunoSEQ multiplex PCR, and TCRdb's table has in-frame clones only and misses some. The data contain 100,000 or so clones, around 87% of them singletons. The starting material was CD4+ or CD8+ T cells sorted from blood, obtained in a trial of the OX40 agonist ivuxolimab. These receptor sequences come from an adult with an advanced solid tumor such as melanoma, head and neck, liver or kidney cancer. Both conserved end residues are part of each CDR3. D genes are given only for firm matches. For some rows the clone size is stated as once, few or many, or as a class when expanded; others skip it.

abundance	v_gene	j_gene	d_gene	CDR3nt	CDR3aa
few	TRBV10-3	TRBJ2-3	-	TGTGCCATCAGTGAGGGGGCGGTAAGCACAGATACGCAGTATTTT	CAISEGAVSTDTQYF
-	TRBV10-1	TRBJ2-7	-	TGCGCCAGCAGTGAGGTCCGGGGTCGGGGCGAGCAGTACTTC	CASSEVRGRGEQYF
-	TRBV25-1	TRBJ2-5	TRBD2	TGTGCCAGCAGTGAGTCGGGTAGCGGGGGCCCCCGGGAGACCCAGTACTTC	CASSESGSGGPRETQYF
-	TRBV6-5	TRBJ2-2	TRBD1	TGTGCCAGCAGGATACAGGGGGCAAACACCGGGGAGCTGTTTTTT	CASRIQGANTGELFF
-	TRBV7-9	TRBJ2-3	-	TGTGCCAGCAGCACATATACGCAGTATTTT	CASSTYTQYF
-	TRBV7-8	TRBJ1-1	-	TGTGCCAGCAGCTTAGTCCCCCGTCTCGTCACTGAAGCTTTCTTT	CASSLVPRLVTEAFF
few	TRBV27	TRBJ1-6	-	TGTGCCAGCGCACTAACAGGGCCCGGGAATTCACCCCTCCACTTT	CASALTGPGNSPLHF
-	TRBV5-1	TRBJ1-1	TRBD1	TGCGCCAGCAGCTGGACGGGACAGAGGAACACTGAAGCTTTCTTT	CASSWTGQRNTEAFF
-	TRBV5-6	TRBJ1-2	-	TGTGCCAGCAGAGGATTAGACACTCCATCCGGGGGTGGCTACACCTTC	CASRGLDTPSGGGYTF
-	TRBV10-3	TRBJ1-1	TRBD1	TGTGCCATCAGTGAGTTACGTGTCGGGACAGGGAACACTGAAGCTTTCTTT	CAISELRVGTGNTEAFF
-	TRBV9	TRBJ1-6	-	TGTGCCAGCAGCGTAGGGGTTGGGGGCGTAGGAGATTCACCCCTCCACTTT	CASSVGVGGVGDSPLHF
-	TRBV5-5	TRBJ2-3	-	TGTGCCAGCAGCTTGGGGTGGGGCGGGACTAGCACAGATACGCAGTATTTT	CASSLGWGGTSTDTQYF
-	TRBV6-4	TRBJ2-3	-	TGTGCCAGCAGTCCCCTAGCGACTCGCACAGATACGCAGTATTTT	CASSPLATRTDTQYF
-	TRBV29-1	TRBJ1-2	-	TGCAGCCCTGGGCAGTTGGATGGCTACACCTTC	CSPGQLDGYTF
-	TRBV10-2	TRBJ2-1	TRBD1	TGCGCCAGCAGTGGGCAAGGGGACAGGGAGAGTAATGAGCAGTTCTTC	CASSGQGDRESNEQFF
few	TRBV15	TRBJ1-1	-	TGTGCCACCAGCTACAGGGAGCTGAACACTGAAGCTTTCTTT	CATSYRELNTEAFF
-	TRBV19	TRBJ1-1	-	TGTGCCAGTACCGATGGAGGACGAGCGAACACTGAAGCTTTCTTT	CASTDGGRANTEAFF
few	TRBV9	TRBJ2-7	TRBD2	TGTGCCAGCAGCGTAGTAGGGGAGGGCGAGCAGTACTTC	CASSVVGEGEQYF
-	TRBV11-3	TRBJ2-1	TRBD1	TGTGCCAGCAGCTTAGATGGGCAGGGGGCGCCGGTTGAGCAGTTCTTC	CASSLDGQGAPVEQFF
-	TRBV9	TRBJ1-4	-	TGTGCCAGCAGCTTCTCACAGGGCCCTAATGAAAAACTGTTTTTT	CASSFSQGPNEKLFF
-	TRBV30	TRBJ1-2	-	TGTGCCTGGAGTGGATGGAGCAGTAATGGCTACACCTTC	CAWSGWSSNGYTF
-	TRBV5-6	TRBJ1-1	-	TGTGCCAGCATTACAACCGGAGTGGGCGGGAAAGCTTTCTTT	CASITTGVGGKAFF
once	TRBV6-1	TRBJ2-3	-	TGTGCCAGCAGGGATGGGACACTGACGCAGTATTTT	CASRDGTLTQYF
-	TRBV4-1	TRBJ1-5	-	TGCGCCAGCAGGGCCCCGGGGCAGCCCCAGCATTTT	CASRAPGQPQHF
-	TRBV29-1	TRBJ2-7	TRBD1	TGCAGCGCCCGACAGGGGGGTTCTTTCGAGCAGTACTTC	CSARQGGSFEQYF
-	TRBV7-9	TRBJ1-1	TRBD1	TGTGCCAGCAGCTTACGCCAGGGGGCGGTAATAGACACTGAAGCTTTCTTT	CASSLRQGAVIDTEAFF
-	TRBV14	TRBJ2-3	-	TGTGCCAGCAGCCAATGGGGGAGCGGGCTGAGAAGCACAGATACGCAGTATTTT	CASSQWGSGLRSTDTQYF
-	TRBV18	TRBJ1-1	TRBD1	TGTGCCAGCTCACCACCGGGGACAGTCATGAACACTGAAGCTTTCTTT	CASSPPGTVMNTEAFF
-	TRBV25-1	TRBJ2-7	-	TGTGCCAGCAGTGAAATGGGCTTTTCCAGCTCCTACGAGCAGTACTTC	CASSEMGFSSSYEQYF
-	TRBV7-3	TRBJ1-6	-	TGTGCCAGCAGCTCAGGTCAGGGCGGGTCACCCCTCCACTTT	CASSSGQGGSPLHF
-	TRBV6-1	TRBJ2-4	-	TGTGCCAGCAGGGACTGGGGAGTAGCCAAAAACATTCAGTACTTC	CASRDWGVAKNIQYF
-	TRBV5-4	TRBJ2-3	TRBD1	TGTGCCAGCAGCTTGGGGTTCAGGACAGGGGGTGCAGATACGCAGTATTTT	CASSLGFRTGGADTQYF
medium-sized	TRBV7-2	TRBJ2-7	-	TGTGCCAGCAGCTTACCGCAAGGGGCGTACACCTACGAGCAGTACTTC	CASSLPQGAYTYEQYF
-	TRBV6-5	TRBJ1-6	TRBD1	TGTGCCAGCAGGCAGGGGGCCTGGAATTCACCCCTCCACTTT	CASRQGAWNSPLHF
-	TRBV9	TRBJ2-3	-	TGTGCCAGCAGCGTAGAGGTCCGAGATACGCAGTATTTT	CASSVEVRDTQYF
-	TRBV6-1	TRBJ1-6	-	TGTGCCAGCAGTCCCACTTGGGGGGCGGATTCACCCCTCCACTTT	CASSPTWGADSPLHF
-	TRBV11-1	TRBJ2-7	-	TGTGCCAGCAGCTTGGGGGGACCCTACGAGCAGTACTTC	CASSLGGPYEQYF
-	TRBV9	TRBJ2-7	TRBD2	TGTGCCAGCAGCGTAGAACTAGCGGGGTACGAGCAGTACTTC	CASSVELAGYEQYF
-	TRBV10-3	TRBJ1-1	TRBD1	TGTGCCATCAGTGAGTCTCCCACCGGGACAGGGGGCGCGAACACTGAAGCTTTCTTT	CAISESPTGTGGANTEAFF
-	TRBV29-1	TRBJ1-1	TRBD1	TGCAGCGTCCTCGGGACAGGGGGGAGGGGTGAAGCTTTCTTT	CSVLGTGGRGEAFF
-	TRBV6-4	TRBJ2-3	-	TGTGCCAGCAGTCCACGGGACTCCGAACGGGCTACGCAGTATTTT	CASSPRDSERATQYF
-	TRBV7-2	TRBJ2-7	TRBD1	TGTGCCAGCAGCTTAGCTACCGGGACAGCCTACTACGAGCAGTACTTC	CASSLATGTAYYEQYF
-	TRBV7-9	TRBJ2-7	TRBD2	TGTGCCAGCAGCTACCCCTCGGGGGGGGTGAGGTACGAGCAGTACTTC	CASSYPSGGVRYEQYF